Presented here are 21 T cell receptor beta chains from one specimen sequenced in a study of molecular identifiers for immune sequencing clone quantification. TCRdb ran MiXCR on the PCR reads and lists one entry per CDR3 protein. The sample includes roughly 65,000 distinct CDR3 sequences, around 17% of them seen just once. The specimen sequenced was naive CD8+ T cells from blood, with Jurkat cell RNA spiked in. Subset given: FACS-sorted CD8+CD4-CCR7+CD45RA+ naive T cells. The receptors were sampled from a human donor in good health. Some libraries in this study had Jurkat cell RNA spiked in.

This clonotype was recorded at least ten times. The V call is TRBV5-4, the J call TRBJ2-1, with D possibly TRBD1 on 5 matching bases. The CDR3 has 16 amino acids. The germline V gene has CDR1 SGHNT and CDR2 YYREEE (reference sequence). Trimming took off 1 base at V and 0 bases at J, with 11 bases between the two ends. The CDR3 protein is CASSLRQIPSYNEQFF. DNA of the CDR3: TGTGCCAGCAGCTTGCGACAGATTCCCTCCTACAATGAGCAGTTCTTC.

This clonotype was found many times. This chain joins TRBV6-5 and TRBJ1-2, with D unclear. The CDR3 extends over 15 amino acids. The germline V gene has CDR1 MNHEY and CDR2 SVGAGI. With 2 bases removed from V and 3 bases from J, the gap between germline ends came to 13 bases. CDR3 coding DNA: TGTGCCAGCAGTTACGAGCGGGGAGGGCACTATGGCTACACCTTC. Protein sequence: CASSYERGGHYGYTF.

This clonotype was counted at least ten times. The rearrangement uses TRBV20-1 and TRBJ2-7, with D perhaps assigned TRBD1 or TRBD2 (5 bases each). CDR3 size: 15 residues. Germline V gene lookup returns CDR1 DFQATT and CDR2 SNEGSKA (reference sequence). V dropped 0 bases and J dropped 0 bases, with 12 bases sitting between them. The CDR3 protein is CSARDLTGPSYEQYF. The CDR3 DNA reads TGCAGTGCTAGAGATCTGACGGGACCCTCCTACGAGCAGTACTTC.

Many counts were recorded for this clonotype. The chain links TRBV28 to TRBJ1-5, with D unclear. The germline V gene encodes CDR1 MDHEN and CDR2 SYDVKM. With 3 bases removed from V and 0 bases from J, the gap between germline ends came to 9 bases. The CDR3 runs to 15 residues. DNA of the CDR3: TGTGCCAGCAGTTTTCGGGGTGTTAGCAATCAGCCCCAGCATTTT. It is translated as CASSFRGVSNQPQHF. The whole variable domain, remainder taken from reference TRBV28 and TRBJ1-5, is DVKVTQSSRYLVKRTGEKVFLECVQDMDHENMFWYRQDPGLGLRLIYFSYDVKMKEKGDIPEGYSVSREKKERFSLILESASTNQTSMYLCASSFRGVSNQPQHFGDGTRLSIL.

Comments on this clonotype: Since a much larger clone is just one base distant, this may be a read error. Here the CDR3 omits its conserved ending phenylalanine or tryptophan, so a read error is the likely source. The chain uses TRBV10-2 and TRBJ1-1; D gene ambiguous. Germline V gives CDR1 WSHSY, CDR2 SAAADI. Trimming removed 7 bases at V and 6 bases at J, with 9 bases between. The CDR3 runs 11 residues. The CDR3 spells CASIKGAEAFS. Here the CDR3 DNA reads TGCGCCAGCATCAAGGGAGCTGAAGCTTTCTCT.

In this sample, this clonotype turned up many times. The chain has TRBV9 and TRBJ2-3; D might be TRBD2 (5 bases). This CDR3 comprises 14 residues. Germline V lookup: CDR1 SGDLS, CDR2 YYNGEE. V lost 0 bases and J lost 1, with 6 bases in between. The CDR3 region is CASSVVSGTDTQYF. CDR3 sequence (DNA): TGTGCCAGCAGCGTAGTTAGCGGCACAGATACGCAGTATTTT. Variable domain in full (rest from reference TRBV9 and TRBJ2-3): DSGVTQTPKHLITATGQRVTLRCSPRSGDLSVYWYQQSLDQGLQFLIQYYNGEERAKGNILERFSAQQFPDLHSELNLSSLELGDSALYFCASSVVSGTDTQYFGPGTRLTVL.

This clonotype was counted at least ten times. The rearrangement links TRBV20-1 to TRBJ2-4; D is unclear. The CDR3 contains 15 residues. Trimming stripped 0 bases from V and 0 bases from J, with 9 bases between. Germline V gene sequence: CDR1 DFQATT, CDR2 SNEGSKA (reference sequence). The DNA of the CDR3 is TGCAGTGCTAGAGATCTCGCGGTAGCCAAAAACATTCAGTACTTC. This gives the protein CSARDLAVAKNIQYF.

This clonotype was found many times. The chain has TRBV7-8 and TRBJ2-1; D possibly corresponds to TRBD2 (6 bases). V lost 7 bases to trimming and J lost 6 bases, with 10 bases between them. There are 12 residues in the CDR3. CDR1 and CDR2 from the germline V gene are SGHVS and FQNEAQ. The CDR3 region is CASTGSSNEQFF. The CDR3 coding sequence is TGTGCCAGCACCGGGAGCTCCAATGAGCAGTTCTTC.

In its sample, this clonotype was seen many times. This chain links TRBV11-2 with TRBJ1-1; TRBD1 agrees at 12 bases. The CDR3 consists of 17 residues. After removal of 4 bases from V and 3 bases from J, the junction contained 9 bases not matched to a gene. CDR1 and CDR2 (germline): SGHAT, FQNNGV. CDR3 bases: TGTGCCAGCAGCTGGGGGACAGGGGGCGCCTCGGACACTGAAGCTTTCTTT. Its translation: CASSWGTGGASDTEAFF.

This clonotype was picked up many times. The chain carries TRBV19 and TRBJ1-4; D call uncertain. The CDR3 runs 15 residues. Germline-derived CDR1 and CDR2 are LNHDA and SQIVND (reference sequence). The V end was cut by 3 bases, the J end by 7 bases, with 15 bases between. CDR3: CASSMYHFASEKLFF. In nucleotides, the CDR3 is TGTGCCAGTAGTATGTACCACTTCGCTAGTGAAAAACTGTTTTTT.

Ten or more counts support this clonotype. J is TRBJ2-5 and V is TRBV28; D ambiguous. The V end was cut by 2 bases, the J end by 0 bases, with 16 bases between. Germline assignment: CDR1 MDHEN and CDR2 SYDVKM. The CDR3 runs to 17 residues. The CDR3 DNA follows: TGTGCCAGCAGTTTAGTTTTGGAGAACATGTACCAAGAGACCCAGTACTTC. It is translated as CASSLVLENMYQETQYF.

This clonotype has at least ten counts. The V gene is TRBV13, the J gene TRBJ1-1; a possible D gene is TRBD1 (6 bases). Per the germline V gene, CDR1 is PRHDT and CDR2 is FYEKMQ (reference sequence). V shed 1 base and J shed 8 bases, with 20 bases lying between them. The CDR3 covers 16 residues. The chain's CDR3 is CASSLARGLGGSEAFF. CDR3 sequence (DNA): TGTGCCAGCAGCTTAGCCCGGGGGCTCGGGGGGTCGGAAGCTTTCTTT.

The DNA for the CDR3 is TGTGCCAGCAGCCCCCGGGACCGGGGGACCTACGAGCAGTACTTC. Its translation is CASSPRDRGTYEQYF. The gene calls are TRBV7-9 and TRBJ2-7, with D perhaps matching TRBD2 (6 bases). Per germline, CDR1 SEHNR and CDR2 FQNEAQ (reference sequence). V was cut by 5 bases and J by 2 bases, with 16 bases left in between. The CDR3 totals 15 residues.

This clonotype showed up many times. The chain is built from TRBV11-3 and TRBJ2-1; D is possibly TRBD1 or TRBD2 (6 bases each). V was clipped by 1 base and J by 0 bases, with 19 bases between them. The CDR3 is 19 residues long. The V gene's germline CDR1 is SGHNT and CDR2 YENEEA. DNA for the CDR3: TGTGCCAGCAGCTTAGGTGTGGGGGGCCTGCTTAGCTCCTACAATGAGCAGTTCTTC. The encoded protein is CASSLGVGGLLSSYNEQFF.

This clonotype was seen ten or more times. The chain uses TRBV7-2 and TRBJ2-7; D is possibly TRBD1 (5 bases). The germline CDR1 and CDR2 sequences are SGHTA and FQGNSA. The V and J ends lost 4 bases and 3 bases respectively, with 10 bases between them. The CDR3 runs 13 residues. CDR3 loop: CASSYDRNYEQYF. In nucleotides, the CDR3 is TGTGCCAGCAGCTACGACAGAAACTACGAGCAGTACTTC.

This clonotype has at least ten counts. In nucleotides, the CDR3 is TGTGCCAGCAGGGGCTTGCAAGAGACCCAGTACTTC. Translation gives CASRGLQETQYF. V is TRBV6-6 and J is TRBJ2-5; D is ambiguous. The CDR3 contains 12 residues. The V gene's germline CDR1 is MNHNY and CDR2 SVGAGI (reference sequence). V was trimmed by 6 bases and J by 2 bases, leaving 7 bases between them.

Regarding this clonotype: A single base separates this from a much larger clone, so it may be a read error. The chain combines TRBV7-9 with TRBJ1-3; the D is unclear. The germline V gene encodes CDR1 SEHNR and CDR2 FQNEAQ (reference sequence). The CDR3 is made up of 13 amino acids. V lost 4 bases, J lost 4 bases, and 8 bases lay in between. The CDR3 DNA reads as TGTGCCAGCAGCTCACTCTTGGGAAACACCATATATTTT. Its translation: CASSSLLGNTIYF.

Comment on this clonotype: A single base separates this from a much larger clone, so it may be a read error. The J gene is TRBJ2-3, the V gene TRBV7-6; D is uncertain. The CDR3 extends over 15 amino acids. Germline values: CDR1 SGHVS, CDR2 FNYEAQ. V lost 4 bases, J lost 1 base, and 12 bases lay in between. The DNA of the CDR3 is TGTGCCAGCAGCTCGTCTACAGAACGCACAGATACGCAGTATTTT. Translating gives CASSSSTERTDTQYF.

This clonotype was seen many times. The chain carries TRBV4-1 and TRBJ2-2; 16 bases align to TRBD2. This CDR3 is built from 18 residues. Germline CDR1 and CDR2: MGHRA and YSYEKL. V gave up 3 bases and J gave up 6 bases; unmatched junction bases: 7. The CDR3 loop reads CASSQGLAGGPSPGELFF. The CDR3 DNA sequence: TGCGCCAGCAGCCAGGGACTAGCGGGAGGGCCGTCTCCCGGGGAGCTGTTTTTT.

As regards this clonotype: The junction does not match germline at one end; this may be a read error. CDR3 residues: CASSLGQTNTGAFF. DNA of the CDR3: TGTGCCAGCAGTTTAGGACAAACAAACACTGGAGCTTTCTTT. V is TRBV12-3 or TRBV12-4 and J is TRBJ1-1; D is unresolved. The CDR3 is 14 amino acids.

In this sample, this clonotype turned up a few times. The chain employs TRBV7-9 and TRBJ2-7; D unresolved. V lost 5 bases, J lost 6 bases, and 14 bases lay in between. Germline V gene data show CDR1 as SEHNR and CDR2 as FQNEAQ (reference sequence). CDR3 size: 13 residues. Written as DNA, the CDR3 is TGTGCCAGCAGCCCTAACCCTTTGGGCGAGCAGTACTTC. Translating it yields CASSPNPLGEQYF. The full variable domain, completed using reference TRBV7-9 and TRBJ2-7, is DTGVSQNPRHKITKRGQNVTFRCDPISEHNRLYWYRQTLGQGPEFLTYFQNEAQLEKSRLLSDRFSAERPKGSFSTLEIQRTEQGDSAMYLCASSPNPLGEQYFGPGTRLTVT.